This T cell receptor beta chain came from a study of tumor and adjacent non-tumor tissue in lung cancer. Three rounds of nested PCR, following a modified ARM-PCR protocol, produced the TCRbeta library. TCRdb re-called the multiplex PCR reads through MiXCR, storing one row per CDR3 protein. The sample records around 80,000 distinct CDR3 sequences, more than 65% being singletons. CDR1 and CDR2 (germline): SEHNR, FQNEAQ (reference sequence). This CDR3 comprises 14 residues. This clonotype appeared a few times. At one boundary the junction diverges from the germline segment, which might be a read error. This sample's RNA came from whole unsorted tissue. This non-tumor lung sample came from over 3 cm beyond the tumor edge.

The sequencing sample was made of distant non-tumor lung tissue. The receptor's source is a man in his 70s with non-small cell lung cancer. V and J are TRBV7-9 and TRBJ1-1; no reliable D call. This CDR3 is CAISSSGIQTEAFF. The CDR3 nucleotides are TGTGCCATCAGCTCATCCGGGATTCAAACTGAAGCTTTCTTT.